This section outlines one T cell receptor (beta chain) sequence together with its context. The sample belongs to a study of blood T cell repertoires in COVID-19. The repertoire was sequenced with immunoSEQ multiplex PCR; TCRdb's copy has only in-frame clones and lacks some. The sample shows approximately 140,000 clones, about 86% of them seen only once. Sequencing used peripheral blood. The clonotype was recovered from a man between 65 and 79 years old with acute or convalescent COVID-19.

As DNA, the CDR3 is TGCGCCAGCAGCCCGGCAGGGTCAGATACGCAGTATTTT. Amino acids: CASSPAGSDTQYF. This chain connects TRBV5-1 to TRBJ2-3; a weak D match, TRBD1 (5 bases). The germline CDR1 and CDR2 sequences are SGHRS and YFSETQ. This CDR3 is 13 amino acids long. Trimming stripped 4 bases from V and 4 bases from J, with 10 bases between.